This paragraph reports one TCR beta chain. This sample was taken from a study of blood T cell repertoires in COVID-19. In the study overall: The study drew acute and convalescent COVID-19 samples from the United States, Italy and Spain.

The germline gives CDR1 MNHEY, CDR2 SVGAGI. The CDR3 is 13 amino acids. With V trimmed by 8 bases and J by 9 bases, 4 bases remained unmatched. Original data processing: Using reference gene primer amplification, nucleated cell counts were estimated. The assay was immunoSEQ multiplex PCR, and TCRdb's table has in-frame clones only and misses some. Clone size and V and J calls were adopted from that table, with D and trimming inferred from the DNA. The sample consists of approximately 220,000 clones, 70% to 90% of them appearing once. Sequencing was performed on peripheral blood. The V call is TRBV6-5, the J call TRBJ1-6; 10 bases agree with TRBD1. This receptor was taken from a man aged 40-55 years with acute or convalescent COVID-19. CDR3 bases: TGTGCCAGCCGGGACAGGGGAGGTTCACCCCTCCACTTT. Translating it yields CASRDRGGSPLHF.